The 25 T cell receptor beta chains below were found in one sample sequenced in a study of cytomegalovirus exposure and HLA in healthy donors. The PCR made use of 60 Vbeta and 13 Jbeta primers. Some clones are missing from TCRdb's copy, which holds only in-frame ones; the method was immunoSEQ multiplex PCR. The table has 160,000 or so clones, around 74% seen once. The sample consisted of PBMCs. The receptors were gathered from a young woman in good health and CMV-seronegative.

V is TRBV14 and J is TRBJ2-7; 10 positions agree with TRBD2. CDR1 and CDR2 (germline): SGHDN, FVKESK. This CDR3 is 14 amino acids long. Trimming took 6 bases from V and 6 from J; bases not matched to a gene: 8. Here the CDR3 DNA reads TGTGCCAGCAGTCCGGGACTAGCGAGGGGCGAGCAGTACTTC. Protein sequence: CASSPGLARGEQYF.

The chain carries TRBV6-1 and TRBJ1-5; possibly TRBD1 for D (6 bases). Germline V lookup: CDR1 MNHNS, CDR2 SASEGT. This CDR3 region has 15 residues. V lost 7 bases to trimming and J lost 0 bases, with 13 bases between them. CDR3 sequence reads: CASKGGGHSNQPQHF. For the CDR3, the DNA is TGTGCCAGCAAAGGGGGGGGACATAGCAATCAGCCCCAGCATTTT.

The gene calls are TRBV7-9 and TRBJ1-3; D may be TRBD1 (5 bases). CDR3 length: 15 residues. In germline, CDR1 is SEHNR, CDR2 FQNEAQ (reference sequence). Between the trimmed V and J ends, which lost 1 base and 4 bases, there was a span of 11 bases. CDR3 amino acids: CASSLGGSPGNTIYF. In DNA form, the CDR3 reads TGTGCCAGCAGCTTAGGGGGCTCCCCCGGAAACACCATATATTTT.

This sequence joins TRBV28 and TRBJ2-1; possibly TRBD1 for D (6 bases). CDR1 is MDHEN, CDR2 SYDVKM, per germline. The CDR3 length is 12 residues. V dropped 6 bases and J dropped 9 bases, with 12 bases sitting between them. The CDR3 spells CASSGRGTEQFF. Here the CDR3 DNA reads TGTGCCAGCAGCGGAAGGGGGACTGAGCAGTTCTTC.

The chain combines TRBV5-1 with TRBJ2-5, with D unclear. V was clipped by 0 bases and J by 1 base, with 13 bases between them. Per germline, CDR1 SGHRS and CDR2 YFSETQ. There are 16 residues in the CDR3. The chain's CDR3 is CASSLAPTGGQETQYF. CDR3 DNA: TGCGCCAGCAGCTTGGCCCCCACGGGTGGCCAAGAGACCCAGTACTTC.

This chain links TRBV2 with TRBJ2-7; possibly TRBD1 for D (5 bases). The CDR3 spans 13 residues. V dropped 2 bases and J dropped 2 bases, with 7 bases sitting between them. Germline assignment: CDR1 SNHLY and CDR2 FYNNEI. CDR3 region: CASSEQGPYEQYF. DNA of the CDR3: TGTGCCAGCAGTGAACAGGGTCCCTACGAGCAGTACTTC.

The chain has TRBV9 and TRBJ2-7; 9 bases are a match to TRBD1. J gave up 3 bases and V 0 bases, and 4 bases lay outside the gene matches. This CDR3 region has 15 residues. Per germline, CDR1 SGDLS and CDR2 YYNGEE. The CDR3 DNA reads TGTGCCAGCAGCGTAGGGGGGACAGGGAACTACGAGCAGTACTTC. Protein: CASSVGGTGNYEQYF.

Only a few counts were recorded for this clone. One end of the junction does not line up with germline, which may come from a read error. The rearrangement uses TRBV29-1 and TRBJ2-6, with D tentatively TRBD1 (5 bases). Germline V gives CDR1 SQVTM, CDR2 ANQGSEA. The CDR3 sequence is 13 residues long. The CDR3 sequence is CSVEGSGANGLTF. As DNA, the CDR3 is TGCAGCGTTGAGGGCTCTGGGGCCAACGGCCTGACTTTC.

The chain couples TRBV14 to TRBJ1-1, with D possibly matching TRBD1 (6 bases). From germline, CDR1 is SGHDN and CDR2 FVKESK. The CDR3 is made up of 14 amino acids. Trimming cost V 2 bases and J 1 base, with 8 bases left between them. The CDR3 loop reads CASSQRGGNTEAFF. The CDR3 region has the DNA TGTGCCAGCAGCCAACGAGGGGGGAACACTGAAGCTTTCTTT.

This clone occurred a few times. The rearrangement uses TRBV5-1 and TRBJ1-2; the match to TRBD1 covers 10 bases. The CDR3 covers 17 residues. Germline loops: CDR1 SGHRS, CDR2 YFSETQ. J was trimmed by 0 bases and V by 3 bases; bases with no gene match: 8. The CDR3 is CASSSSTGGRANYGYTF. CDR3 in DNA: TGCGCCAGCAGCTCCTCGACAGGGGGCAGAGCTAACTATGGCTACACCTTC.

The chain links TRBV7-2 to TRBJ1-6; 9 bases are shared with TRBD1. This CDR3 region has 16 residues. The germline V gene encodes CDR1 SGHTA and CDR2 FQGNSA. J was trimmed by 13 bases and V by 5 bases; bases with no gene match: 15. The CDR3 nucleotides read TGTGCCAGCAGCAGGGGGGCCGGGACAGGGTATTATCCCCTCCACTTT. Protein sequence: CASSRGAGTGYYPLHF.

The table lists this clone with many counts. The chain uses TRBV5-6 and TRBJ1-3; TRBD1 is a possible D gene (5 bases). This CDR3 contains 17 residues. The germline gives CDR1 SGHDT, CDR2 YYEEEE. The V and J ends lost 0 bases and 3 bases respectively, with 16 bases between them. CDR3 DNA: TGTGCCAGCAGCTTGGATTGGACAACGAATTATGGAAACACCATATATTTT. It codes for CASSLDWTTNYGNTIYF.

This clone occurred a few times. The V gene is TRBV11-2, the J gene TRBJ1-1, with D tentatively TRBD1 (5 bases). In germline, CDR1 is SGHAT, CDR2 FQNNGV. CDR3 length equals 14 residues. Trimming removed 2 bases from V and 8 bases from J, with 15 bases in between. This chain's CDR3 is CASSLQGDIWEAFF. The CDR3 DNA is TGTGCCAGCAGCTTACAAGGGGATATTTGGGAAGCTTTCTTT.

This sequence joins TRBV5-4 and TRBJ1-6, with D hard to call. The CDR3 extends over 15 amino acids. CDR1 is SGHNT and CDR2 is YYREEE in the germline V gene (reference sequence). Between the trimmed V and J ends, which lost 2 bases and 0 bases, there was a span of 6 bases. The CDR3, as DNA: TGTGCCAGCAGCTTCTACAGCTCCTATAATTCACCCCTCCACTTT. Amino acid sequence: CASSFYSSYNSPLHF.

This chain connects TRBV5-1 to TRBJ2-1; 11 nucleotides align to TRBD2. The junction had 7 bases not matched to a gene; V was cut back by 5 bases and J by 3 bases. Germline V gene data show CDR1 as SGHRS and CDR2 as YFSETQ. This CDR3 spans 16 amino acids. The CDR3 loop is CASRFSGGAGYNEQFF. The DNA of the CDR3 is TGCGCCAGCAGATTTAGCGGGGGGGCCGGCTACAATGAGCAGTTCTTC.

This chain connects TRBV6-1 to TRBJ2-7, with 8 positions matching TRBD1. CDR3 size: 14 residues. Trimming took 8 bases from V and 5 from J; bases not matched to a gene: 11. Germline V gene lookup returns CDR1 MNHNS and CDR2 SASEGT. The CDR3 sequence is CASRIWQGAHEQYF. The CDR3 nucleotides are TGTGCCAGCCGAATCTGGCAGGGGGCACACGAGCAGTACTTC.

The rearrangement joins TRBV11-2 to TRBJ2-2, with 8 positions matching TRBD2. From germline, CDR1 is SGHAT and CDR2 FQNNGV. J lost 1 base, V lost 2 bases, and 0 bases had no gene match. The CDR3 length is 15 residues. This CDR3 is CASSLLAGNTGELFF. The CDR3 DNA is TGTGCCAGCAGCTTACTAGCGGGGAACACCGGGGAGCTGTTTTTT.

The V gene is TRBV19, the J gene TRBJ2-3, with D perhaps TRBD1 (6 bases). The CDR3 is 16 residues long. From germline, CDR1 is LNHDA and CDR2 SQIVND (reference sequence). Trimming pared 8 bases from V and 0 bases from J, leaving 18 bases between. The DNA for the CDR3 is TGTGCCAGTGGCCAGGGGATTAGGCTTAGCACAGATACGCAGTATTTT. Translating it yields CASGQGIRLSTDTQYF.

The chain has TRBV2 and TRBJ1-4; D not certain. Deletions cut 5 bases from V and 5 bases from J, with 18 bases between. Germline values: CDR1 SNHLY, CDR2 FYNNEI. The CDR3 extends over 16 amino acids. CDR3 loop: CASSRMIAAQNEKLFF. The CDR3 DNA reads TGTGCCAGCAGTCGGATGATTGCGGCTCAGAATGAAAAACTGTTTTTT.

The V call is TRBV27, the J call TRBJ1-1; TRBD1 is a possible D gene (5 bases). CDR1 is MNHEY, CDR2 SMNVEV, per germline (reference sequence). This CDR3 has 14 amino acids. V was clipped by 1 base and J by 5 bases, with 11 bases between them. CDR3 nucleotides: TGTGCCAGCAGTTTATTCGGGGGAGCGACTGAAGCTTTCTTT. Translating it yields CASSLFGGATEAFF.

This clone was counted a few times. The chain joins TRBV19 to TRBJ2-7, with D maybe TRBD2 (7 bases). Trimming pared 8 bases from V and 3 bases from J, leaving 11 bases between. CDR3 size: 12 residues. In germline, CDR1 is LNHDA, CDR2 SQIVND (reference sequence). CDR3 protein: CASWGGGYEQYF. The CDR3 nucleotides read TGTGCCAGTTGGGGAGGGGGCTACGAGCAGTACTTC.

The gene calls are TRBV7-9 and TRBJ1-1; D is perhaps TRBD1 (5 bases). Looked up from germline, CDR1 is SEHNR and CDR2 is FQNEAQ (reference sequence). The CDR3 spans 14 residues. V lost 3 bases to trimming and J lost 4 bases, with 12 bases between them. DNA for the CDR3: TGTGCCAGCAGCTTGGGGGGAGTCGGCACTGAAGCTTTCTTT. Encoded protein: CASSLGGVGTEAFF. Drawing the rest from reference TRBV7-9 and TRBJ1-1, the complete variable domain is DTGVSQNPRHKITKRGQNVTFRCDPISEHNRLYWYRQTLGQGPEFLTYFQNEAQLEKSRLLSDRFSAERPKGSFSTLEIQRTEQGDSAMYLCASSLGGVGTEAFFGQGTRLTVV.

This rearrangement joins TRBV27 to TRBJ1-3; D remains ambiguous. CDR1 MNHEY and CDR2 SMNVEV come from the germline V gene (reference sequence). This CDR3 is 15 amino acids long. V was shortened by 0 bases and J by 1 base, with 7 bases between the two germline ends. The CDR3 here is CASSLSIGSGNTIYF. CDR3 coding DNA: TGTGCCAGCAGTTTATCGATCGGTTCTGGAAACACCATATATTTT.

J is TRBJ2-1 and V is TRBV27; no clear D. Trimming left V 0 bases short and J 6 bases short, with 9 bases between. Germline loops: CDR1 MNHEY, CDR2 SMNVEV (reference sequence). The CDR3 is 14 amino acids. The CDR3 DNA follows: TGTGCCAGCAGTTTATCGCTAGTTGCCAATGAGCAGTTCTTC. Protein: CASSLSLVANEQFF.

The chain uses TRBV19 and TRBJ1-2; a weak D match, TRBD1 (5 bases). Germline-derived CDR1 and CDR2 are LNHDA and SQIVND (reference sequence). V gave up 3 bases and J gave up 3 bases, with 11 bases separating them. This CDR3 is 14 amino acids long. CDR3 residues: CASSISSRDYGYTF. CDR3 bases: TGTGCCAGTAGTATTTCGTCCAGGGACTATGGCTACACCTTC.